The 18 T cell receptor beta chains given below trace back to one sample, sequenced in a study of T cells in Graves' hyperthyroidism and ophthalmopathy. TCR beta CDR3 regions were amplified from RNA. A set of HTBI primers served as the primers for a first-round RT-PCR of the TCR CDR3. From the multiplex PCR reads, TCRdb called clonotypes with MiXCR, one entry per CDR3 protein. The sample carries about 290,000 distinct CDR3 sequences, approximately 12% recorded once. The sample consisted of blood. These receptors all come from a woman aged 30 to 39 with Graves' hyperthyroidism that later progressed to Graves' ophthalmopathy.

This clonotype turned up a few times. The rearrangement joins TRBV6-9 to TRBJ1-3; D uncertain. V shed 6 bases and J shed 8 bases, with 20 bases lying between them. The CDR3 extends over 15 amino acids. The germline CDR1 and CDR2 sequences are MNHGY and SVAAGI. CDR3 residues: CASRPRSTRVDTIYF. The CDR3 DNA is TGTGCCAGCAGGCCCCGGTCGACGAGAGTAGACACCATATATTTT.

This rearrangement joins TRBV7-3 to TRBJ2-1; possibly TRBD2 for D (6 bases). Germline V gene data show CDR1 as SGHTA and CDR2 as FQGTGA. This CDR3 is 14 amino acids long. Trimming took off 5 bases at V and 7 bases at J, with 15 bases between the two ends. The CDR3 DNA reads TGTGCCAGCAGCCCCTCCGGGGGTCGGAATGAGCAGTTCTTC. This gives the protein CASSPSGGRNEQFF.

This clonotype was detected many times. V is TRBV7-9 and J is TRBJ2-6, with D uncertain. The CDR3 has 19 residues. The germline V gene has CDR1 SEHNR and CDR2 FQNEAQ (reference sequence). The V and J ends lost 2 bases and 0 bases respectively, with 17 bases between them. The DNA of the CDR3 is TGTGCCAGCAGCTTAAGAGACGCGGAAAGGCCCTCTGGGGCCAACGTCCTGACTTTC. Protein: CASSLRDAERPSGANVLTF.

There are many counts of this clonotype. The J gene is TRBJ2-1, the V gene TRBV4-1; the D gene is possibly TRBD2 (6 bases). The CDR3 sequence is 17 residues long. V lost 0 bases and J 0 bases, leaving 12 bases between the germline ends. The germline CDR1 and CDR2 sequences are MGHRA and YSYEKL. CDR3 loop: CASSQDPAGSSYNEQFF. DNA of the CDR3: TGCGCCAGCAGCCAAGATCCTGCGGGAAGCTCCTACAATGAGCAGTTCTTC.

The sample holds many counts of this clonotype. The V gene is TRBV7-2, the J gene TRBJ2-7, with 7 bases identical to TRBD1. The CDR3 runs 15 residues. The germline CDR1 and CDR2 sequences are SGHTA and FQGNSA. V lost 6 bases to trimming and J lost 5 bases; unmatched junction nucleotides: 13. CDR3 nucleotide sequence: TGTGCCAGCAGTTCACTCGGGACAGAGAGGGACGAGCAGTACTTC. Encoded protein: CASSSLGTERDEQYF.

Ten or more counts support this clonotype. The chain couples TRBV27 to TRBJ2-5; 7 nucleotides align to TRBD1. This CDR3 comprises 14 residues. Germline CDR1 reads MNHEY; CDR2 reads SMNVEV (reference sequence). Trimming removed 4 bases from V and 5 bases from J; junction bases left unmatched: 7. This CDR3 is CASSSIDRVETQYF. The CDR3 nucleotides read TGTGCCAGCAGTTCCATCGACAGGGTCGAGACCCAGTACTTC.

This clonotype was seen at least ten times. The V call is TRBV20-1, the J call TRBJ2-5, with D perhaps TRBD2 (6 bases). The V end was cut by 6 bases, the J end by 13 bases, with 15 bases between. The CDR3 spans 10 residues. Germline V gene lookup returns CDR1 DFQATT and CDR2 SNEGSKA (reference sequence). The CDR3 DNA follows: TGCAGTGCCCCGAGCGGGCGCCCGTACTTC. Its protein product is CSAPSGRPYF.

In its sample, this clonotype was seen many times. V usage is TRBV12-5 and J usage is TRBJ1-5; no reliable D call. The CDR3 runs 15 residues. Germline assignment: CDR1 LGHNT and CDR2 FRNRAP. V lost 9 bases and J lost 7, with 22 bases in between. CDR3 region: CARKPYYSSTQPQHF. As DNA, the CDR3 is TGTGCTAGAAAACCCTACTACTCTTCGACCCAGCCCCAGCATTTT.

This clonotype was counted at least ten times. The chain couples TRBV28 to TRBJ2-3; tentative D call: TRBD1 (5 bases). Per the germline V gene, CDR1 is MDHEN and CDR2 is SYDVKM. V dropped 3 bases and J dropped 5 bases, with 15 bases sitting between them. This CDR3 is built from 15 residues. The CDR3 reads CASSFSLTGKDTQYF. The CDR3 nucleotides read TGTGCCAGCAGTTTTTCCCTAACAGGAAAAGATACGCAGTATTTT.

The sample holds many counts of this clonotype. The V call is TRBV27, the J call TRBJ1-2, with D hard to call. This CDR3 is 13 amino acids long. The germline V and J ends were trimmed by 0 bases and 4 bases, with 6 bases remaining between them. Per germline, CDR1 MNHEY and CDR2 SMNVEV (reference sequence). In DNA, the CDR3 is TGTGCCAGCAGTTTATCGGGGAGCTATGGCTACACCTTC. Protein: CASSLSGSYGYTF.

The genes are TRBV4-3 and TRBJ2-7, with TRBD1 as a possible D gene (6 bases). Trimming removed 3 bases from V and 5 bases from J, with 17 bases in between. The CDR3 is 15 residues long. Germline V gene data show CDR1 as LGHNA and CDR2 as YSLEER. The CDR3 here is CASSHGGAGVNEQYF. Here the CDR3 DNA reads TGCGCCAGCAGCCACGGCGGCGCAGGGGTTAACGAGCAGTACTTC.

The table lists this clonotype with a few counts. The J gene is TRBJ2-2, the V gene TRBV18; D is ambiguous. The CDR3 totals 18 residues. Trimming pared 6 bases from V and 0 bases from J, leaving 20 bases between. CDR1 KGHSH and CDR2 LQKENI come from the germline V gene. The CDR3 region has the DNA TGTGCCAGCTCCCCGCCCACGACCGGTTTCTCGAACACCGGGGAGCTGTTTTTT. Translating it yields CASSPPTTGFSNTGELFF.

This clonotype has just a few counts. The chain's CDR3 is CSVGVVVRFF. CDR3 nucleotide sequence: TGCAGCGTTGGCGTGGTAGTTCGGTTCTTC. This rearrangement joins TRBV29-1 to TRBJ2-1, with D uncertain. The V end lost 4 bases, the J end lost 15 bases, and 13 bases lay between the germline ends. The CDR3 is made up of 10 amino acids. Germline lookup yields CDR1 SQVTM and CDR2 ANQGSEA.

The chain is built from TRBV7-3 and TRBJ2-1; 9 bases align to TRBD2. Germline lookup yields CDR1 SGHTA and CDR2 FQGTGA. The CDR3 loop spans 15 amino acids. The trim removed 5 bases at V and 5 bases at J, leaving 7 bases unmatched. CDR3 nucleotide sequence: TGTGCCAGCAGCCTGACTAGCGGTCGGAACAATGAGCAGTTCTTC. Amino acid sequence: CASSLTSGRNNEQFF.

This clonotype was detected ten times or more. The chain has TRBV30 and TRBJ1-4; 9 bases match TRBD1. V was clipped by 0 bases and J by 7 bases; unmatched bases: 3. The germline V gene has CDR1 GTSNPN and CDR2 SVGIG (reference sequence). CDR3 length: 14 amino acids. The CDR3 DNA reads as TGTGCCTGGAGTGTCGGGACAGGGAGTGAAAAACTGTTTTTT. Translation: CAWSVGTGSEKLFF. Based on the CDR3 plus reference TRBV30 and TRBJ1-4, the full variable domain is SQTIHQWPATLVQPVGSPLSLECTVEGTSNPNLYWYRQAAGRGLQLLFYSVGIGQISSEVPQNLSASRPQDRQFILSSKKLLLSDSGFYLCAWSVGTGSEKLFFGSGTQLSVL.

The CDR3 sequence: CASRTGTVDSPLHF. DNA of the CDR3: TGTGCCAGTAGAACCGGGACCGTGGATTCACCCCTCCACTTT. V and J are TRBV19 and TRBJ1-6, with a weak D call TRBD1 (5 bases). The CDR3 is made up of 14 amino acids. Trimming removed 6 bases from V and 8 bases from J, with 14 bases in between. Germline V gene data show CDR1 as LNHDA and CDR2 as SQIVND (reference sequence).

This chain uses TRBV9 with TRBJ2-7; TRBD2 matches 8 bases. Germline assignment: CDR1 SGDLS and CDR2 YYNGEE. Trimming at V came to 3 bases and at J to 3 bases, leaving 11 bases not matched to a gene. The CDR3 runs 16 residues. The CDR3 reads CASSEGGGLGHYEQYF. CDR3 DNA: TGTGCCAGCAGCGAGGGGGGGGGACTAGGCCACTACGAGCAGTACTTC.

The sample holds many counts of this clonotype. The chain uses TRBV6-2 or TRBV6-3 and TRBJ2-7; D call uncertain. The CDR3 totals 11 residues. Germline lookup yields CDR1 MNHEY and CDR2 SVGEGT. Trimming took 5 bases from V and 6 from J, leaving 8 bases between them. The CDR3 DNA reads as TGTGCCAGCAGTCCGGACGGCGAGCAGTACTTC. Translation gives CASSPDGEQYF.